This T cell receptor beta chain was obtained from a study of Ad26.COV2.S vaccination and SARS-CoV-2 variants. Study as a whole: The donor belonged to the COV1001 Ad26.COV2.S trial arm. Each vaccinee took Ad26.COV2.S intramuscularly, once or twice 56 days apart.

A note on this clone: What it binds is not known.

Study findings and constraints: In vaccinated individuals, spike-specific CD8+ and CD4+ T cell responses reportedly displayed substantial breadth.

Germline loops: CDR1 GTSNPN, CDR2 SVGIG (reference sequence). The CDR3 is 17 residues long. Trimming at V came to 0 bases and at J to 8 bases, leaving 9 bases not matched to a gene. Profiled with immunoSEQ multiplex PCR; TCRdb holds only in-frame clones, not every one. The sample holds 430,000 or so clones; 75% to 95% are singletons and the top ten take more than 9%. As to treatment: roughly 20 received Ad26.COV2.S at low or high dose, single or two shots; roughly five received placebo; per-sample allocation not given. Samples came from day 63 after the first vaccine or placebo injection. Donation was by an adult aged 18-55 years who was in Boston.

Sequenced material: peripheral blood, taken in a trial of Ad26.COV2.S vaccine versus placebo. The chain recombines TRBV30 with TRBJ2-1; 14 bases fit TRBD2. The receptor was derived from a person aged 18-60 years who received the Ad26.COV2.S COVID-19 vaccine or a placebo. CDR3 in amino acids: CAWSVIKGLAGVDEQFF. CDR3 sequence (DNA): TGTGCCTGGAGTGTTATAAAGGGACTAGCGGGAGTCGATGAGCAGTTCTTC.